Listed here are 28 T cell receptor beta chains from one sample, sequenced in a study of CD8 T cells in Susac syndrome. A quantity of about 0.5 to 1 ug RNA underwent reverse transcription using random hexamers. TCRdb re-derived calls from the immunoSEQ multiplex PCR reads in MiXCR, one entry per CDR3 protein. The sample carries approximately 180,000 distinct CDR3 sequences, around 95% recorded once. Specimen: CD4+ T cells from PBMCs. The source of these receptors is a human donor with multiple sclerosis.

V gene TRBV9 combines with J gene TRBJ1-2, with TRBD1 identical over 7 bases. This CDR3 is 15 amino acids long. Germline V lookup: CDR1 SGDLS, CDR2 YYNGEE. V was pared by 2 bases and J by 6 bases, with 10 bases of the junction left unmatched. The chain's CDR3 is CASSVSPGTEDGYTF. The CDR3 DNA sequence: TGTGCCAGCAGCGTCTCCCCCGGGACAGAGGATGGCTACACCTTC.

The V gene is TRBV30, the J gene TRBJ2-3; weak D call: TRBD2 (7 bases). In germline, CDR1 is GTSNPN, CDR2 SVGIG (reference sequence). The CDR3 length is 15 residues. Trimming left V 6 bases short and J 6 bases short, with 22 bases between. The CDR3 DNA sequence: TGTGCCTGCTTTTTCCCAGGCGGGGGCCATGATACGCAGTATTTT. This gives the protein CACFFPGGGHDTQYF.

V is TRBV29-1 and J is TRBJ2-7; D may be TRBD1 or TRBD2 (5 bases each). The V end was cut by 7 bases, the J end by 1 base, with 11 bases between. Germline assignment: CDR1 SQVTM and CDR2 ANQGSEA. This CDR3 contains 12 residues. In DNA form, the CDR3 reads TGCAGCGGAGTAGAGGGGTCCTACGAGCAGTACTTC. Its translation: CSGVEGSYEQYF.

This clonotype appeared once. The rearrangement uses TRBV6-6 and TRBJ2-3, with D hard to call. Trimming took 5 bases from V and 4 from J, leaving 16 bases between them. This CDR3 spans 15 amino acids. Germline CDR1 reads MNHNY; CDR2 reads SVGAGI (reference sequence). The CDR3 region has the DNA TGTGCCAGCAGTCGGAGTCCCGAGCCGGCAGATACGCAGTATTTT. Its protein product is CASSRSPEPADTQYF.

CDR3 coding DNA: TGTGCCAGCAGCTTAAAAAGGACAGCCACTGAAGCTTTCTTT. Protein: CASSLKRTATEAFF. This chain links TRBV7-2 with TRBJ1-1; TRBD1 is a possible D gene (6 bases). V lost 2 bases and J 4 bases, leaving 11 bases between the germline ends. Germline-derived CDR1 and CDR2 are SGHTA and FQGNSA. The CDR3 covers 14 residues. Complete variable domain (other parts from reference TRBV7-2 and TRBJ1-1): GAGVSQSPSNKVTEKGKDVELRCDPISGHTALYWYRQSLGQGLEFLIYFQGNSAPDKSGLPSDRFSAERTGGSVSTLTIQRTQQEDSAVYLCASSLKRTATEAFFGQGTRLTVV.

This clonotype was seen only once. The CDR3 nucleotides are TGCAGTGCTTACCAACCGGGCCTAGACGCTCTAGATACGCAGTATTTT. Translating it yields CSAYQPGLDALDTQYF. The V call is TRBV20-1, the J call TRBJ2-3; D is uncertain. The CDR3 length is 16 residues. From germline, CDR1 is DFQATT and CDR2 SNEGSKA (reference sequence). Trimming took 5 bases from V and 5 from J, leaving 23 bases between them.

The chain links TRBV3-1 to TRBJ1-2; a weak D match, TRBD1 (5 bases). CDR3 length: 16 residues. Germline lookup yields CDR1 LGHDT and CDR2 YNNKEL (reference sequence). Trimming stripped 0 bases from V and 0 bases from J, with 11 bases between. In nucleotides, the CDR3 is TGTGCCAGCAGCCAAGATAGGGACGGAACTAACTATGGCTACACCTTC. Amino acid sequence: CASSQDRDGTNYGYTF.

This chain links TRBV24-1 with TRBJ2-2; D perhaps matches TRBD1 (6 bases). The V end lost 4 bases, the J end lost 6 bases, and 8 bases lay between the germline ends. CDR1 is KGHDR and CDR2 is SFDVKD in the germline V gene. The CDR3 consists of 13 residues. The CDR3, as DNA: TGTGCCACCAGTGACACAGGGCCCGGGGAGCTGTTTTTT. Its protein product is CATSDTGPGELFF.

The V and J genes are TRBV2 and TRBJ2-4; the match to TRBD1 covers 7 bases. CDR1 is SNHLY, CDR2 FYNNEI, per germline. The CDR3 is 15 residues long. The ends lost 6 bases at V and 3 bases at J; junction bases unmatched: 8. This CDR3 is CASRARQGGKNIQYF. CDR3 sequence (DNA): TGTGCCAGCAGAGCGCGACAGGGTGGCAAAAACATTCAGTACTTC.

This chain connects TRBV2 to TRBJ1-2; 7 bases are a match to TRBD1. The V gene's germline CDR1 is SNHLY and CDR2 FYNNEI. V dropped 5 bases and J dropped 7; count of bases not matched to a gene: 1. The CDR3 covers 11 residues. The CDR3 DNA reads TGTGCCAGCAGTCGACAGGGTGGCTACACCTTC. Translating gives CASSRQGGYTF.

The chain employs TRBV7-9 and TRBJ1-6; 7 bases match TRBD1. V gave up 5 bases and J gave up 11 bases; unmatched junction bases: 9. Looked up from germline, CDR1 is SEHNR and CDR2 is FQNEAQ (reference sequence). This CDR3 region has 14 residues. The chain's CDR3 is CASSPRDSGTPLHF. As DNA, the CDR3 is TGTGCCAGCAGCCCAAGGGACAGTGGTACACCCCTCCACTTT.

For this clonotype: A read error may produce the germline difference seen at one junction end. The chain uses TRBV11-2 and TRBJ1-1; D gene ambiguous. Germline CDR1 and CDR2: SGHAT and FQNNGV. This CDR3 is built from 12 residues. CDR3 loop: CASSLMTSEAFF. The CDR3 nucleotides read TGTGCCAGCAGCTTAATGACTTCTGAGGCTTTCTTT.

V gene TRBV2 combines with J gene TRBJ1-6; D is unclear. This CDR3 has 15 residues. Per germline, CDR1 SNHLY and CDR2 FYNNEI. V lost 5 bases to trimming and J lost 6 bases, with 14 bases between them. The CDR3 loop reads CASSPRPAGNSPLHF. The CDR3 region has the DNA TGTGCCAGCAGTCCACGGCCCGCCGGTAATTCACCCCTCCACTTT.

The rearrangement links TRBV11-2 to TRBJ2-2; D is perhaps TRBD2 (6 bases). This CDR3 is 14 amino acids long. CDR1 is SGHAT and CDR2 is FQNNGV in the germline V gene. V gave up 0 bases and J gave up 7 bases, with 9 bases separating them. In nucleotides, the CDR3 is TGTGCCAGCAGCTTAGAAGGACTAAGCGGGGAGCTGTTTTTT. Translation: CASSLEGLSGELFF.

This chain connects TRBV28 to TRBJ2-7; D is possibly TRBD1 (6 bases). The CDR3 spans 14 residues. V was cut by 4 bases and J by 3 bases, with 13 bases left in between. Germline V lookup: CDR1 MDHEN, CDR2 SYDVKM. For the CDR3, the DNA is TGTGCCAGCAGTTACAGGGAAAGTCTCTACGAGCAGTACTTC. It encodes CASSYRESLYEQYF.

J is TRBJ1-6 and V is TRBV27; 10 bases are shared with TRBD1. Germline V gene sequence: CDR1 MNHEY, CDR2 SMNVEV (reference sequence). V shed 4 bases and J 9 bases; nucleotides not matched to a gene: 12. This CDR3 has 17 amino acids. The CDR3 reads CASSSARPGQGPSPLHF. In nucleotides, the CDR3 is TGTGCCAGCAGTTCGGCTCGGCCGGGACAGGGGCCTTCACCCCTCCACTTT.

The rearrangement joins TRBV20-1 to TRBJ2-1; 10 bases line up with TRBD2. This CDR3 spans 17 amino acids. Trimming removed 4 bases from V and 12 bases from J; junction bases left unmatched: 21. Germline CDR1 and CDR2: DFQATT and SNEGSKA (reference sequence). CDR3 nucleotide sequence: TGCAGTGCTATGGGTACTAGAAGGACCGGGACTAGCGAACTGCAGTTCTTC. Translating it yields CSAMGTRRTGTSELQFF.

J is TRBJ2-7 and V is TRBV29-1, with a tentative D call TRBD2 (6 bases). Germline CDR1 SQVTM, CDR2 ANQGSEA. The CDR3 contains 12 residues. Trimming left V 7 bases short and J 3 bases short, with 13 bases between. The CDR3 coding sequence is TGCAGCGCCGCGGGAAGGGGCTACGAGCAGTACTTC. The encoded protein is CSAAGRGYEQYF.

The V gene is TRBV9, the J gene TRBJ2-7; weak D call: TRBD1 (6 bases). V was cut by 4 bases and J by 4 bases, with 18 bases left in between. Germline V lookup: CDR1 SGDLS, CDR2 YYNGEE. The CDR3 is made up of 15 amino acids. This CDR3 reads CASSTLEQGWYEQYF. CDR3 sequence (DNA): TGTGCCAGCAGCACCCTCGAGCAGGGGTGGTACGAGCAGTACTTC.

This chain links TRBV3-1 with TRBJ2-7, with a tentative D call TRBD1 (5 bases). Germline CDR1 LGHDT, CDR2 YNNKEL (reference sequence). V lost 6 bases and J 7 bases, leaving 19 bases between the germline ends. CDR3 length equals 14 residues. CDR3 coding DNA: TGTGCCAGCAGTCGCATCGGCAGGGCAGGGGAGCAGTACTTC. Its protein product is CASSRIGRAGEQYF.

The V call is TRBV30, the J call TRBJ2-5; D is undetermined. Trimming took 7 bases from V and 1 from J, leaving 4 bases between them. Germline CDR1 reads GTSNPN; CDR2 reads SVGIG (reference sequence). This CDR3 region has 10 residues. The CDR3 nucleotides read TGTGCCTCAGGCCAAGAGACCCAGTACTTC. It encodes CASGQETQYF.

The chain uses TRBV15 and TRBJ2-7, with a possible D match to TRBD1 (6 bases). Trimming took 4 bases from V and 2 from J, leaving 12 bases between them. Germline assignment: CDR1 LNHNV and CDR2 YYDKDF (reference sequence). This CDR3 has 14 amino acids. The CDR3 bases are TGTGCCACCAGCACCTTACAGGGCACCTACGAGCAGTACTTC. As protein: CATSTLQGTYEQYF.

The rearrangement joins TRBV2 to TRBJ1-1; TRBD1 aligns across 9 bases. This CDR3 comprises 16 residues. CDR1 and CDR2 (germline): SNHLY, FYNNEI. V lost 8 bases to trimming and J lost 10 bases; unmatched junction nucleotides: 20. Written as DNA, the CDR3 is TGTGCCAGCCACGATGGTGAGTGGACAGGGGATCTAGGAGCTTTCTTT. As protein: CASHDGEWTGDLGAFF.

The chain is built from TRBV20-1 and TRBJ2-5; 7 bases are a match to TRBD2. J lost 4 bases, V lost 4 bases, and 12 bases had no gene match. CDR3 length: 15 residues. The V gene's germline CDR1 is DFQATT and CDR2 SNEGSKA (reference sequence). CDR3 region: CSATEGSGPSETQYF. The DNA for the CDR3 is TGCAGTGCTACAGAAGGTAGCGGGCCGTCAGAGACCCAGTACTTC.

The CDR3 nucleotides read TGTGCCAGCAATAGCCGGGACAGTACTAACAATCAGCCCCAGCATTTT. Its translation: CASNSRDSTNNQPQHF. This chain links TRBV6-2 or TRBV6-3 with TRBJ1-5, with 7 bases identical to TRBD1. The trim removed 7 bases at V and 3 bases at J, leaving 12 bases unmatched. This CDR3 comprises 16 residues. Germline values: CDR1 MNHEY, CDR2 SVGEGT.

This chain connects TRBV7-9 to TRBJ1-2; D gene ambiguous. Germline lookup yields CDR1 SEHNR and CDR2 FQNEAQ (reference sequence). This CDR3 is built from 13 residues. Between the trimmed V and J ends, which lost 7 bases and 4 bases, there was a span of 13 bases. The CDR3 spells CASTRGRTYGYTF. In DNA, the CDR3 is TGTGCCAGCACCCGTGGCCGGACCTATGGCTACACCTTC.

The rearrangement uses TRBV6-5 and TRBJ1-1, with D hard to call. V gave up 6 bases and J gave up 1 base, with 9 bases separating them. CDR3 size: 13 residues. The germline V gene encodes CDR1 MNHEY and CDR2 SVGAGI. CDR3 coding DNA: TGTGCCAGCAGGCTTCAGGCGAACACTGAAGCTTTCTTT. This sequence encodes CASRLQANTEAFF.

This rearrangement joins TRBV29-1 to TRBJ1-1; tentatively, D is TRBD1 (5 bases). Germline CDR1 reads SQVTM; CDR2 reads ANQGSEA. CDR3 length: 14 residues. With 3 bases removed from V and 8 bases from J, the gap between germline ends came to 19 bases. The CDR3 loop reads CSVDSVGQGLEAFF. In DNA form, the CDR3 reads TGCAGCGTTGACTCGGTGGGGCAGGGACTAGAAGCTTTCTTT.